The sequence of this T cell receptor (beta chain) was determined in a study of T cells expressing NK-cell markers. No DNA is given; TCRdb re-called the 5' RACE reads and lists each CDR3 protein once. This table holds approximately 150,000 distinct CDR3 sequences. The CDR3 loop spans 13 amino acids. Germline V CDR1 and CDR2: LGHDT, YNNKEL (reference sequence). The material sequenced was blood T cells: a sorted CD56 or NKG2C T cell subset, CD4+ or CD8+ T cells, or bulk PBMC T cells (not recorded which). The chain has TRBV3-1 and TRBJ2-7; TCRdb outputs TRBD1, but without DNA this stays unchecked. The source is a woman aged 18 to 75 in good health. The CDR3 reads CASSQVPGKEQYF.